This TCR beta chain was recorded in a study of CD8 T cells in ankylosing spondylitis. Notes on this clonotype: What it binds is unknown.

General study points: Roughly eight highly homologous variants made up a TCR beta motif that seemed to typify ankylosing spondylitis blood.

TCRdb used MiXCR to reprocess the 5' RACE reads, holding one entry per CDR3 protein. The profile shows a few hundred thousand distinct CDR3 sequences, more than 5.5% of them singletons. The CDR3 is 17 amino acids. With V trimmed by 2 bases and J by 0 bases, 6 bases remained unmatched. CDR1 and CDR2 (germline): SEHNR, FQNEAQ (reference sequence). This TCR was recovered from a male donor with ankylosing spondylitis. This chain links TRBV7-9 with TRBJ2-1; 8 bases match TRBD1. Sequencing was done on a sample of blood, either unsorted or a sorted T cell fraction (not recorded which). The CDR3: CASSLRQTGGSYNEQFF. The CDR3 DNA follows: TGTGCCAGCAGCTTAAGACAAACAGGGGGCTCCTACAATGAGCAGTTCTTC.